This record concerns one T cell receptor beta chain sequence. Its antigen is unidentified. The sample comes from a study of CD8 T cells in ankylosing spondylitis. Regarding the study as a whole: Significant enrichment of disease-linked clones was reported in matched ankylosing spondylitis synovial fluid. Within ankylosing spondylitis blood, a TCR beta motif made up of eight highly homologous variants appeared to be characteristic.

TCRdb independently ran MiXCR on the 5' RACE reads; one entry per CDR3 protein. Among about 340,000 distinct CDR3 sequences listed, roughly 8% were seen once. The sequencing input was blood, either unsorted or a sorted T cell fraction (not recorded which). This clonotype was obtained from a male donor with ankylosing spondylitis.

CDR3 DNA: TGCAGCGTGGCAAAAGCGGGAGGGGCCAAAAACATTCAGTACTTC. Translated: CSVAKAGGAKNIQYF. The chain combines TRBV29-1 with TRBJ2-4, with 10 positions matching TRBD2. Germline CDR1 SQVTM, CDR2 ANQGSEA. This CDR3 has 15 amino acids. Unmatched junction bases numbered 6, after V lost 6 bases and J lost 1 base.